Presented here are 12 T cell receptor beta chains from one specimen sequenced in a study of human T cells and chemical hapten exposure. As for time point: patch test 2, 6 weeks after DPC sensitization. Described treatment: therapeutic diphenylcyclopropenone sensitization with weekly scalp DPC. TCRdb reanalysed the RACE reads using MiXCR and keeps one entry per CDR3 protein. The sample gives nearly 55,000 distinct CDR3 sequences, 9.9% of which show up once; approximately 1.8% is in the top ten. This sample comprised whole blood, obtained in connection with sensitization to the hapten diphenylcyclopropenone (DPC). All receptors derive from a woman aged 50 to 60 with alopecia areata. Some clones in this sample may be carry-over from other donors' samples.

This clonotype was counted at least ten times. The gene calls are TRBV6-6 and TRBJ1-2; D not certain. Trimming removed 2 bases at V and 4 bases at J, with 17 bases between. This CDR3 is built from 16 residues. Germline-derived CDR1 and CDR2 are MNHNY and SVGAGI (reference sequence). This chain's CDR3 is CASSYDVGTTIYGYTF. CDR3 bases: TGTGCCAGCAGTTACGACGTTGGCACGACGATCTATGGCTACACCTTC.

The chain couples TRBV29-1 to TRBJ2-1; 7 nucleotides line up with TRBD1. CDR3 length: 14 residues. J gave up 6 bases and V 7 bases, and 12 bases lay outside the gene matches. Germline V gene data show CDR1 as SQVTM and CDR2 as ANQGSEA. The CDR3 sequence is CSAQWGTASNEQFF. In nucleotides, the CDR3 is TGCAGCGCCCAATGGGGGACAGCCTCCAATGAGCAGTTCTTC.

This chain uses TRBV13 with TRBJ2-7; 13 nucleotides match TRBD2. J gave up 0 bases and V 2 bases, and 4 bases lay outside the gene matches. The CDR3 loop spans 17 amino acids. In germline, CDR1 is PRHDT, CDR2 FYEKMQ (reference sequence). The CDR3 nucleotides are TGTGCCAGCAGCTTAACTAGCGGGAGGGCCAGCTCCTACGAGCAGTACTTC. This gives the protein CASSLTSGRASSYEQYF.

This chain uses TRBV27 with TRBJ1-2; the D gene is possibly TRBD1 (6 bases). Per the germline V gene, CDR1 is MNHEY and CDR2 is SMNVEV (reference sequence). The CDR3 loop spans 13 amino acids. V shed 2 bases and J shed 8 bases, with 12 bases lying between them. CDR3 in DNA: TGTGCCAGCAGTTTAACTTTAGGACAGGGCTACACCTTC. Encoded protein: CASSLTLGQGYTF.

This clonotype was seen at least ten times. The chain is built from TRBV12-3 or TRBV12-4 and TRBJ1-1; D is perhaps TRBD1 (6 bases). The CDR3 covers 13 residues. The V gene lost 5 bases and the J gene lost 5 bases, with 12 bases spanning the gap. Here the CDR3 reads CASSLGQITEAFF. The CDR3 DNA follows: TGTGCCAGCAGTCTGGGACAAATTACTGAAGCTTTCTTT.

The gene calls are TRBV7-9 and TRBJ2-5; D call uncertain. The CDR3 is made up of 13 amino acids. Between the trimmed V and J ends, which lost 0 bases and 5 bases, there was a span of 7 bases. CDR1 is SEHNR, CDR2 FQNEAQ, per germline (reference sequence). In DNA form, the CDR3 reads TGTGCCAGCAGCTTAGCAGGGATCGAGACCCAGTACTTC. Its protein is CASSLAGIETQYF.

There are many counts of this clonotype. V is TRBV13 and J is TRBJ1-4; no firm D call. Per germline, CDR1 PRHDT and CDR2 FYEKMQ (reference sequence). V lost 2 bases and J lost 2, with 9 bases in between. The CDR3 covers 15 residues. CDR3 loop: CASSLSQVTNEKLFF. The CDR3 DNA follows: TGTGCCAGCAGCTTAAGTCAGGTGACTAATGAAAAACTGTTTTTT.

Many counts were recorded for this clonotype. The chain uses TRBV7-9 and TRBJ1-4; D not resolved. CDR3 length: 12 amino acids. From germline, CDR1 is SEHNR and CDR2 FQNEAQ (reference sequence). V was pared by 5 bases and J by 11 bases, with 12 bases between. The CDR3: CASSEARRKLFF. CDR3 DNA: TGTGCCAGCAGCGAGGCGCGGAGGAAACTGTTTTTT.

The gene calls are TRBV28 and TRBJ2-7; D uncertain. CDR1 MDHEN and CDR2 SYDVKM come from the germline V gene. The CDR3 totals 12 residues. V was pared by 7 bases and J by 5 bases, with 12 bases between. CDR3 in amino acids: CASTTPSDEQYF. The DNA for the CDR3 is TGTGCCAGCACCACGCCTTCCGACGAGCAGTACTTC.

This clonotype was seen ten or more times. The chain is built from TRBV11-2 and TRBJ2-5, with D possibly called TRBD1 or TRBD2 (5 bases each). The CDR3 loop spans 14 amino acids. CDR1 and CDR2 (germline): SGHAT, FQNNGV. V lost 1 base and J 5 bases, leaving 11 bases between the germline ends. Here the CDR3 DNA reads TGTGCCAGCAGCTTAGCCACATGGGACGAGACCCAGTACTTC. Encoded protein: CASSLATWDETQYF.

This CDR3 is CASSALTAGGTQYF. The CDR3 nucleotides are TGTGCCAGCAGCGCGCTGACGGCAGGGGGGACCCAGTACTTC. This chain connects TRBV11-2 to TRBJ2-5; TRBD1 matches at 7 bases. Germline V lookup: CDR1 SGHAT, CDR2 FQNNGV. The CDR3 sequence is 14 residues long. V lost 5 bases to trimming and J lost 7 bases; unmatched junction nucleotides: 10.

The sample holds many counts of this clonotype. The V call is TRBV5-1, the J call TRBJ1-1; D not certain. The germline CDR1 and CDR2 sequences are SGHRS and YFSETQ. V was trimmed by 0 bases and J by 1 base, leaving 10 bases between them. This CDR3 spans 15 amino acids. CDR3 coding DNA: TGCGCCAGCAGCTTGGACGCTCCGGAGAACACTGAAGCTTTCTTT. Encoded protein: CASSLDAPENTEAFF.